This T cell receptor beta chain was recorded in a study of blood T cell repertoires in COVID-19. Study-level background: Specimens from acute and convalescent COVID-19 originated in the United States, Italy and Spain. The analysed material was cDNA or gDNA that came from T cells, B-cell-depleted T cells, or PBMCs.

This clone was picked up a small number of times. This CDR3 spans 13 amino acids. The germline CDR1 and CDR2 sequences are MNHEY and SVGAGI. The germline V and J ends were trimmed by 8 bases and 5 bases, with 13 bases remaining between them. TCRdb's copy holds only in-frame clones and misses some; the assay was immunoSEQ multiplex PCR. The top ten hold approximately 12% of the sample, which has about 210,000 clones, about four fifths seen once. The TCR comes from a woman aged 40-49 years with acute or convalescent COVID-19. The chain is built from TRBV6-5 and TRBJ1-5; no clear D gene. Sequencing used peripheral blood. The chain's CDR3 is CASGGEIYQPQHF. The CDR3 DNA sequence: TGTGCCAGCGGCGGGGAGATCTATCAGCCCCAGCATTTT.